This T cell receptor (beta chain) was identified in a study of monozygotic twins with inflammatory bowel disease. Whole-study results and caveats: A single strong clonotype or signal linked to IBD was not supported.

TCRdb re-called the 5' RACE reads; one entry per CDR3 protein, DNA not given. The listing records fewer than 550,000 distinct CDR3 sequences. Remarks on this clonotype: Its antigen is undetermined.

This sequence was found in a human donor with ulcerative colitis or Crohn's disease, or a healthy co-twin of an affected twin (not recorded which). The material sequenced was blood.

This CDR3 is CSVGRGGDTQYF. The chain joins TRBV20-1 to TRBJ2-3; the TRBD1 assignment by TCRdb is unverifiable without DNA. CDR3 size: 12 residues. Per germline, CDR1 DFQATT and CDR2 SNEGSKA (reference sequence).